The entry below gives a single T cell receptor (beta chain) sequence along with its context. This record comes from a study of blood T cell repertoires in COVID-19. Study-wide context: The cDNA or gDNA used as material had been derived from T cells, B-cell-depleted T cells, or PBMCs.

The CDR3 sequence is 13 residues long. The V gene lost 10 bases and the J gene lost 4 bases, with 16 bases spanning the gap. Original processing notes: How many nucleated cells were present was estimated from reference gene primer amplification. The repertoire was sequenced with immunoSEQ multiplex PCR; TCRdb's copy has only in-frame clones and lacks some. V, J and clone size were drawn from that table, and D and trimming were deduced from the DNA. This table has 330,000 or so clones, about 90% appearing once. The sequence was collected from a woman under 40 who had recovered from COVID-19. The rearrangement uses TRBV12-3 or TRBV12-4 and TRBJ1-2; D gene ambiguous. The sequenced material came from PBMCs or T cells enriched from blood (not recorded which). CDR3 coding DNA: TGTGCCATCACCAGCGGGGTCTTCTATGGCTACACCTTC. Translating it yields CAITSGVFYGYTF.